Shown below are 9 T cell receptor beta chains from a single sample sequenced in a study of T cells in Graves' hyperthyroidism and ophthalmopathy. What was amplified from RNA transcripts were TCR beta CDR3 regions. With the HTBI primer set, the TCR CDR3 went through a first round of RT-PCR. Via MiXCR, TCRdb re-called the multiplex PCR reads, giving one row per CDR3 protein. The top ten hold around 20% of the sample, which has a few hundred thousand distinct CDR3 sequences, about 45% seen once. The sequencing input was peripheral blood or thyroid tissue (not recorded which). The receptors stem from an adult woman with Graves' disease, either hyperthyroidism or ophthalmopathy (not recorded which).

This clonotype was seen at least ten times. The chain couples TRBV2 to TRBJ1-2; no firm D call. Trimming took off 7 bases at V and 2 bases at J, with 8 bases between the two ends. CDR1 and CDR2 from the germline V gene are SNHLY and FYNNEI. The CDR3 is 12 residues long. CDR3 bases: TGTGCCAGCAAAGCCGACAACTATGGCTACACCTTC. It translates to CASKADNYGYTF.

This clonotype was counted ten times or more. The V and J genes are TRBV5-6 and TRBJ2-2; D possibly corresponds to TRBD1 (6 bases). Germline CDR1 SGHDT, CDR2 YYEEEE. Trimming took 6 bases from V and 3 from J, leaving 15 bases between them. The CDR3 spans 15 residues. This CDR3 reads CASNPRTEDTGELFF. The CDR3 nucleotides read TGTGCCAGCAACCCACGGACAGAAGACACCGGGGAGCTGTTTTTT.

In its sample, this clonotype was seen many times. V gene TRBV5-1 combines with J gene TRBJ1-2, with 10 bases fitting TRBD1. Germline V gives CDR1 SGHRS, CDR2 YFSETQ. This CDR3 spans 14 amino acids. V trimming: 5 bases; J trimming: 10 bases; junction bases outside the gene matches: 11. The CDR3 is CASRPGTGVFIYTF. As DNA, the CDR3 is TGCGCCAGCAGACCCGGGACAGGGGTCTTCATCTACACCTTC.

The V gene is TRBV20-1, the J gene TRBJ1-2, with unresolved D. The V gene lost 5 bases and the J gene lost 8 bases, with 15 bases spanning the gap. The CDR3 sequence is 12 residues long. CDR1 is DFQATT and CDR2 is SNEGSKA in the germline V gene (reference sequence). CDR3 region: CSAGSWSKGYTF. The CDR3 DNA reads as TGCAGTGCTGGAAGCTGGTCTAAAGGCTACACCTTC.

Of note for this clonotype: Being one base from a much bigger clone, this may be a read error. This chain links TRBV7-3 with TRBJ1-1; D is unclear. The CDR3 contains 11 residues. Germline CDR1 is SGHTA and CDR2 is FQGTGA. The CDR3 nucleotides read TGTTCCAGCAGCTTAGGAAGATACCAGGCATTT. Translation gives CSSSLGRYQAF. Looking up the rest from reference TRBV7-3 and TRBJ1-1 gives the full variable domain: GAGVSQTPSNKVTEKGKYVELRCDPISGHTALYWYRQSLGQGPEFLIYFQGTGAADDSGLPNDRFFAVRPEGSVSTLKIQRTERGDSAVYLCSSSLGRYQAFGQGTRLTVV.

The chain joins TRBV19 to TRBJ2-1; a weak D match, TRBD2 (5 bases). Germline CDR1 and CDR2: LNHDA and SQIVND (reference sequence). CDR3 length equals 12 residues. V dropped 3 bases and J dropped 10 bases, with 10 bases sitting between them. This chain's CDR3 is CASSIETIEQFF. The DNA of the CDR3 is TGTGCCAGTAGTATCGAGACTATCGAGCAGTTCTTC.

CDR3 protein: CASSQGTATEAFF. The CDR3 DNA reads as TGTGCCAGCAGCCAGGGGACAGCGACTGAAGCTTTCTTT. This chain connects TRBV9 to TRBJ1-1; TRBD1 aligns across 7 bases. CDR1 and CDR2 (germline): SGDLS, YYNGEE. The CDR3 totals 13 residues. The junction had 5 bases not matched to a gene; V was cut back by 4 bases and J by 5 bases.

The chain employs TRBV25-1 and TRBJ1-6; no firm D call. V dropped 2 bases and J dropped 14 bases, with 19 bases sitting between them. Germline CDR1 MGHDK, CDR2 SYGVNS. This CDR3 has 15 amino acids. The CDR3 sequence: CASSEVIAGVGALHF. DNA of the CDR3: TGTGCCAGCAGTGAAGTCATCGCCGGGGTTGGGGCCCTCCACTTT.

This chain connects TRBV10-3 to TRBJ2-5, with 11 bases fitting TRBD2. Germline assignment: CDR1 ENHRY and CDR2 SYGVKD. The V and J ends lost 10 bases and 3 bases, in that order; junction bases with no gene match: 4. This CDR3 spans 13 amino acids. CDR3 nucleotides: TGTGCCACGAGACTAGCGGGAAAAGAGACCCAGTACTTC. Translated: CATRLAGKETQYF.